This entry features one TCR beta chain sequence. No antigen is known for it. The PCR was carried out with 60 Vbeta primers and 13 Jbeta primers. Clones were read by immunoSEQ multiplex PCR, and TCRdb kept only the in-frame ones, dropping some. The sample lists some 200,000 clones; approximately 83% were seen once. The data stem from a study of cytomegalovirus exposure and HLA in healthy donors. Across the whole study: T cells numbering about 179 million yielded 100 million to 120 million unique TCR beta sequences in an earlier analysis.

Regarding the study as a whole: Sequencing depth across donors, presence/absence analyses assumed, was roughly uniform. Trimming of TCR beta V- and J-genes showed a link, identified in a later analysis, to a missense DCLRE1C variant.

Trimming shortened V by 6 bases and J by 0 bases, and 11 bases separated the two germline ends. This CDR3 contains 13 residues. The germline V gene encodes CDR1 GTSNPN and CDR2 SVGIG (reference sequence). The specimen sequenced was PBMCs. This sequence joins TRBV30 and TRBJ2-5; no clear D gene. The origin of this receptor is a boy under 10 years old in good health and CMV-seronegative. This CDR3 reads CACFYLDQETQYF. As DNA, the CDR3 is TGTGCCTGTTTCTACCTGGACCAAGAGACCCAGTACTTC.